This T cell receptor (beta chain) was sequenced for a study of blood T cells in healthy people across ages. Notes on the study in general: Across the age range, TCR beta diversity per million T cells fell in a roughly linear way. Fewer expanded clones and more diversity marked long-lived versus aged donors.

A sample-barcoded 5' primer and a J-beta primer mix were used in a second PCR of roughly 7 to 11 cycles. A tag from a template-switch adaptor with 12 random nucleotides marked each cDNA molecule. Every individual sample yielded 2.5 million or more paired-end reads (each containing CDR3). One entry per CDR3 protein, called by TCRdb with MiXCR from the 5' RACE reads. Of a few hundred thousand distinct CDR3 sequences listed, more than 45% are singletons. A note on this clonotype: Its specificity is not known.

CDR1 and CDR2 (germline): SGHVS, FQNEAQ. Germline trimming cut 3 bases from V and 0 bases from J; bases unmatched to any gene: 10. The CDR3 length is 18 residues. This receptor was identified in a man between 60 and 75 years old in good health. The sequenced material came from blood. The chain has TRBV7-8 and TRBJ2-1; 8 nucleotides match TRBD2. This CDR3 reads CASSFEVRGTSSYNEQFF. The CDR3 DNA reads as TGTGCCAGCAGCTTTGAAGTTCGGGGGACTAGCTCCTACAATGAGCAGTTCTTC.